The sample holds many counts of the clone carrying this T cell receptor beta chain. What it binds is unknown. TCRdb recomputed calls from the 5' RACE reads with MiXCR, one row per CDR3 protein. The data hold about 95,000 distinct CDR3 sequences, with around 3.4% observed a single time. This entry is derived from a study of neurological immune-mediated disorders. General study results and limits: Private repertoires in all groups were suggested by the finding that expanded clones across subjects shared no CDR3 amino acid sequences. The most TCR clonal expansion was seen in HTLV-1-associated myelopathy, whereas the least was seen in multiple sclerosis, below the level in healthy controls.

The sequenced sample was PBMCs. This TCR was recovered from a woman aged 18-29 years with multiple sclerosis.

The CDR3 reads CSAWMGQISSGYTF. CDR3 DNA sequence: TGCAGTGCTTGGATGGGACAGATTTCGTCTGGCTACACCTTC. The V gene is TRBV20-1, the J gene TRBJ1-2; 7 nucleotides line up with TRBD1. Germline trimming cut 5 bases from V and 7 bases from J; bases unmatched to any gene: 13. Germline CDR1 reads DFQATT; CDR2 reads SNEGSKA (reference sequence). The CDR3 loop spans 14 amino acids.